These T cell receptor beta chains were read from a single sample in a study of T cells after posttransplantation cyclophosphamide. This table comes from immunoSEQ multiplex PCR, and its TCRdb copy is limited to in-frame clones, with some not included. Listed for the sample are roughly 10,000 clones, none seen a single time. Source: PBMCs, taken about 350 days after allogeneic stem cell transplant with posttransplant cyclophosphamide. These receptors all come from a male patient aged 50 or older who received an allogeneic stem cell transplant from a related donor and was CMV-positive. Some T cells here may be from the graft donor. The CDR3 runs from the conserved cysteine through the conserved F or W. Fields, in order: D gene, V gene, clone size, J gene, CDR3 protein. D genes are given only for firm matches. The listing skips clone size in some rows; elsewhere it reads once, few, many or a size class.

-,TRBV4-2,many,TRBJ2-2,CASSHVGSVTGELFF
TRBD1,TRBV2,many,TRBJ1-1,CASSKGQGATEAFF
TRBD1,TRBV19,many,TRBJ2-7,CASSIAGTGVGEQYF
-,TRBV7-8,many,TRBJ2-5,CASSSRLQETQYF
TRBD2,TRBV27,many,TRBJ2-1,CASSTGLAVSYNEQFF
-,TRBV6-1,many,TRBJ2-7,CASSENAGSSYEQYF
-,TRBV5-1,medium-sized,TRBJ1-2,CASSMARGGYTF
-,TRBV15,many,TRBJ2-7,CATSRDTDNYEQYF
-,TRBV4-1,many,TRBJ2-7,CASSPEQGYEQYF
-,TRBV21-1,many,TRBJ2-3,CASSKVGRRRRTDTQYF
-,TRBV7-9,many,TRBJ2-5,CASSYTGLGTQYF
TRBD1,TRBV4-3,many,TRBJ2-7,CASSQAYETGSVEQYF
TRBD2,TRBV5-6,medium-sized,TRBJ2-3,CASSSWTSGDRTDTQYF
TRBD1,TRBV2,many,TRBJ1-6,CASTGGTGEKPLHF
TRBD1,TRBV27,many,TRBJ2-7,CASSRDSRLYEQYF
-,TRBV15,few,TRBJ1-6,CATSRDGAGPRTPLHF
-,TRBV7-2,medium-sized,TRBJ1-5,CASSHRRGGNQPQHF
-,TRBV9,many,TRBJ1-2,CASRSDTGFGYTF
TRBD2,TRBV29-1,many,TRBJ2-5,CSGIRLAGGETQYF
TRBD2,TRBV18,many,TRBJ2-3,CASSPPGLAASTDTQYF
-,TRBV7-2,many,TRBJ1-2,CASSPDSYGYTF
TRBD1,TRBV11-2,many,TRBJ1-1,CASSSMGQGTTEAFF
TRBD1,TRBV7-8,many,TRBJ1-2,CASSLSLGQGAYGYTF
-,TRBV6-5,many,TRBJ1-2,CASSYSGGQSYGYTF
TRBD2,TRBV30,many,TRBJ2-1,CAWSRRTSGRGRYNEQFF
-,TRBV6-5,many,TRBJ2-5,CASSSRGPRTQYF
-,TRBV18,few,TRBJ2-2,CASSPFTGELFF
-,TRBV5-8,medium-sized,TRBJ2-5,CASSSFQGKETQYF
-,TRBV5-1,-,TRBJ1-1,CASSLGDRGTEAFF
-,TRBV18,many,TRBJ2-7,CASSPPAGDYYEQYF
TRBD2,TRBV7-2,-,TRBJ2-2,CASSIAGGPGELFF
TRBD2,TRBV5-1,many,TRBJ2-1,CASSSGGGSSYNEQFF
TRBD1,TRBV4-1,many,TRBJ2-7,CASSHFLGTAAYEQYF
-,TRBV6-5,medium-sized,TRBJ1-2,CASSNGGLPYGYTF
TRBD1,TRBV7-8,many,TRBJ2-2,CASSSDRGLATGELFF
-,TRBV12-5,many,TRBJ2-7,CASRPGGQGAYEQYF
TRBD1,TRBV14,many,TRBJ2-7,CASSPQGSPRYEQYF
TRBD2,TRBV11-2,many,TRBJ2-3,CASSLGLGGTQYF
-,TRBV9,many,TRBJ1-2,CASSVAEGTRFYGYTF
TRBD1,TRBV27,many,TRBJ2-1,CASSLSRGQGPYNEQFF
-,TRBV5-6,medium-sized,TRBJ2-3,CASSHREMSTDTQYF
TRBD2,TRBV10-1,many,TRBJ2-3,CASSETPRRGDTDTQYF
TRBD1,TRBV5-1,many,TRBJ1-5,CASSPGTGLDNQPQHF
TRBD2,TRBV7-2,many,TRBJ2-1,CASSLDSGGSYNEQFF
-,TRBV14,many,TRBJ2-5,CASSAQDQETQYF
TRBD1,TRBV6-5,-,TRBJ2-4,CASSHQDRPSIQYF
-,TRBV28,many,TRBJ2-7,CASSLLTSSYEQYF
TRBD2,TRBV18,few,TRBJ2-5,CASSPAGGLETQHF
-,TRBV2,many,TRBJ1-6,CASRRQLILSYNSPLHF
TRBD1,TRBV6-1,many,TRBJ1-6,CASIKQGASNSPLHF
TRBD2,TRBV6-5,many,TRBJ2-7,CASSAGLRGEQYF
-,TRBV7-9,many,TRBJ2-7,CASSLGLASDEQYF
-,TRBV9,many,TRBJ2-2,CASSPPLSMAGELFF